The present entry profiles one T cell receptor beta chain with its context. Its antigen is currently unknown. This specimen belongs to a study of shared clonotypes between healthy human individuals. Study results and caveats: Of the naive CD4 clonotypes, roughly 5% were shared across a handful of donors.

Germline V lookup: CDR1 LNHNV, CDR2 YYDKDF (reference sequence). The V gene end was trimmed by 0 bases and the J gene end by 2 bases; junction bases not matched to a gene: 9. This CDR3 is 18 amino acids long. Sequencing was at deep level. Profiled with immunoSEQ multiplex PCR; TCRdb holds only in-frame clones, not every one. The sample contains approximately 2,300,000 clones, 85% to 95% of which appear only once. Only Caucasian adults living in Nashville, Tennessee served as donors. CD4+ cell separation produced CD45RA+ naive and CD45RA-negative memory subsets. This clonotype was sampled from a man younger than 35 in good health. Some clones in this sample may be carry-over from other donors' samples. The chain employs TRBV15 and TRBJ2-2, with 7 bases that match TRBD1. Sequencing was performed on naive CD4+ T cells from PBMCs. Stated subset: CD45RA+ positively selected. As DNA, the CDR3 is TGTGCCACCAGCAGAGATCGGTCGCAGGGGGACAACACCGGGGAGCTGTTTTTT. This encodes CATSRDRSQGDNTGELFF.